This T cell receptor beta chain comes out of a study of blood T cell repertoires in COVID-19. Study context: The United States, Italy and Spain were the sources of the acute and convalescent COVID-19 samples. PBMCs, B-cell-depleted T cells, or T cells were the source of the cDNA or gDNA that made up the material.

How the authors handled the data: It was from reference gene primer amplification that nucleated cell counts were estimated. Using immunoSEQ multiplex PCR, the repertoire was profiled, and TCRdb retains in-frame clones only, with some absent. V and J calls and clone size are as listed in that table; D and trimming were resolved from the DNA. Of roughly 250,000 clones detected, around nine tenths appear once; the ten largest clones hold around 2.2%. The CDR3 spans 15 residues. CDR1 and CDR2 (germline): LGHNA, YNFKEQ. Trimming took 0 bases from V and 4 from J; bases not matched to a gene: 6. The clonotype originates from a woman between 40 and 50 years old who had recovered from COVID-19. The sample was peripheral blood. V and J are TRBV4-2 and TRBJ2-7; 7 bases fit TRBD2. The CDR3 DNA reads TGTGCCAGCAGCCAAGATGAAGCGGGGCCTTACGAGCAGTACTTC. Its protein is CASSQDEAGPYEQYF.